The entry that follows covers one TCR beta chain sequence. There is no known antigen for this receptor. The input lacks base qualities; no much larger clone sits a single base away. The source of the sample is a study of blood T cell repertoires in COVID-19 (TCRdb year 2020). With respect to the entire study: Samples covering the acute and convalescent phases of COVID-19 were provided by collaborators in the United States, Italy and Spain. The samples were drawn from the first 160 participants of the ongoing ImmuneRACE study and from 950 to 1,500 subjects provided by 6 global collaborators. The material from the prospective study consisted of cDNA or gDNA derived from T cells, B-cell-depleted T cells, or PBMCs. A freely available public database, intended as a resource for researchers studying the immune response to SARS-CoV-2, is where the repertoires were released. The dataset comprised deeply sampled blood TCRbeta repertoires from subjects exposed to, actively infected with, or recovered from COVID-19. HLA class I and class II types, where available, came from metadata supplied by the sample provider rather than from assay-based typing. The sample metadata nearly always contained a de-identified subject ID, COVID-19 status, age in years and sex. What the work shows at the level of the full study, not this receptor alone: The amount of clinical and demographic metadata varied by source and participant and was provided uncurated.

The immunoSEQ Assay, a bias-controlled multiplex PCR, was used to amplify TCRbeta CDR3 regions from genomic DNA. The original pipeline was this. The number of nucleated cells in each sample was estimated from the amplification of reference gene primers within the assay. To quantify the absolute abundance of each unique TCRbeta CDR3 rearrangement, sequence reads were collapsed and filtered. Productive Simpson clonality was computed per sample as the square root of Simpson's diversity index over productive rearrangements. Here the immuneACCESS table is served through TCRdb, limited to in-frame sequences with V and J called. Missing clones are a known gap in these copies; in checked studies unresolved V genes cover under half, and the rest lacks a known reason. V and J calls and clone size come straight from that table; D and trimming were deduced from the DNA. Present in this sample are about 50,000 clones, 70% to 90% of which were seen just once. The biggest ten clones account for 2.5% to 3% of the sample.

In Seattle, one collaborating source enrolled patients while the infection was active and tracked those patients longitudinally over the course of disease. Collaborating institutions collected whole blood in K2EDTA tubes following their own protocols. Collaborator samples were shipped for TCRbeta analysis as frozen whole blood, isolated PBMCs, or DNA extracted from either sample type. Taken from the germline V gene, the CDR1 and CDR2 loops are SGHRS and YFSETQ. Spanning cysteine to phenylalanine, the CDR3 consists of 13 amino acids. The kept DNA is CDR3 alone, 39 bases in frame from the first base. Deletion took 2 bases off V and 1 base off J, with a span of 6 bases between the germline ends.

Rearrangement joined TRBV5-1 to TRBJ1-2, with no D gene named confidently. This sequence was found in an elderly woman with COVID-19, enrolled during active disease. Sample: peripheral blood. Read as DNA, the sequence is TGCGCCAGCAGCTTCTCAGTTAACTATGGCTACACCTTC. Its translation reads: CASSFSVNYGYTF.